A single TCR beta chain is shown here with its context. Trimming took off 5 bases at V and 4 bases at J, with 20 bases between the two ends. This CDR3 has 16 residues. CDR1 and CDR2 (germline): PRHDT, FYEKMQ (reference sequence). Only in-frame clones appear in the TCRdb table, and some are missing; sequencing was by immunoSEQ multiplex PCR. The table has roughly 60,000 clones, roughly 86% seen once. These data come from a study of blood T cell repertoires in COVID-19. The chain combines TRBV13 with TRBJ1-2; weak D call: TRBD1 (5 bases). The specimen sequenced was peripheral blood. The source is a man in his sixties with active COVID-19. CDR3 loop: CASSVTSTVWSYGYTF. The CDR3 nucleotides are TGTGCCAGCAGCGTAACCTCGACAGTCTGGAGCTATGGCTACACCTTC. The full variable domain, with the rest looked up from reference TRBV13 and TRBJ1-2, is AAGVIQSPRHLIKEKRETATLKCYPIPRHDTVYWYQQGPGQDPQFLISFYEKMQSDKGSIPDRFSAQQFSDYHSELNMSSLELGDSALYFCASSVTSTVWSYGYTFGSGTRLTVV.